The T cell receptor (beta chain) described here comes from a study of tumor and adjacent non-tumor tissue in lung cancer. Study as a whole: There were approximately twelve adenocarcinoma, a couple of squamous cell carcinoma and 1 small cell lung cancer cases.

Concerning this clonotype: One end of the junction is discordant with germline, which a read error may explain.

The CDR3 has 9 amino acids. Looked up from germline, CDR1 is SQVTM and CDR2 is ANQGSEA. Three rounds of nested PCR, following a modified ARM-PCR protocol, produced the TCRbeta library. One entry per CDR3 protein results from TCRdb running MiXCR on the multiplex PCR reads. The sample consists of about 50,000 distinct CDR3 sequences, 74% of them appearing once. The template was RNA from unsorted bulk tissue. The normal lung tissue was taken more than 3 cm from the tumor edge. Chemotherapy-naive patients with new lung cancer underwent thoracic surgery in China, August–November 2014. The sequencing input was distant non-tumor lung tissue. V and J are TRBV29-1 and TRBJ2-1; a possible D gene is TRBD2 (5 bases). The source is a woman aged 55-70 years with non-small cell lung cancer. The CDR3 sequence is CSVKNEQFF. In nucleotides, the CDR3 is TGTAGCGTTAAGAATGAGCAGTTCTTC.